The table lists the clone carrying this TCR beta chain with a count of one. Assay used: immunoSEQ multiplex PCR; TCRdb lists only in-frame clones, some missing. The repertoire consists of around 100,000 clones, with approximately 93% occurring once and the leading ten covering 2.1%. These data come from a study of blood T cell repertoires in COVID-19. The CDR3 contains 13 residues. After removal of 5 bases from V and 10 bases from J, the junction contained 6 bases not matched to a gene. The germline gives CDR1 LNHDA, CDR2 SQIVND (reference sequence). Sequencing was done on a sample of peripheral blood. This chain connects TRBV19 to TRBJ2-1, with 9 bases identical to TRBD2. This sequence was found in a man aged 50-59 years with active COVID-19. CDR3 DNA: TGTGCCAGTAGTTTCGCGGGAGGGCCGGAGCAGTTCTTC. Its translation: CASSFAGGPEQFF. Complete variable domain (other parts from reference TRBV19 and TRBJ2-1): DGGITQSPKYLFRKEGQNVTLSCEQNLNHDAMYWYRQDPGQGLRLIYYSQIVNDFQKGDIAEGYSVSREKKESFPLTVTSAQKNPTAFYLCASSFAGGPEQFFGPGTRLTVL.